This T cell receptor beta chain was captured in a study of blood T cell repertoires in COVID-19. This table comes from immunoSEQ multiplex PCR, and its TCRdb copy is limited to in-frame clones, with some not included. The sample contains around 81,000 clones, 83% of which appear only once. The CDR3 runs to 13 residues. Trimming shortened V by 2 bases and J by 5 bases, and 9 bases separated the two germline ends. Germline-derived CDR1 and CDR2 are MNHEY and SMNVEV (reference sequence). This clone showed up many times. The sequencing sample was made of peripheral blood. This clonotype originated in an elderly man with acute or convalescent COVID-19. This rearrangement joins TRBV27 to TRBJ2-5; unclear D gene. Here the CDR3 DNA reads TGTGCCAGCAGTTTACGTCGGTCGGAGACCCAGTACTTC. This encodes CASSLRRSETQYF.